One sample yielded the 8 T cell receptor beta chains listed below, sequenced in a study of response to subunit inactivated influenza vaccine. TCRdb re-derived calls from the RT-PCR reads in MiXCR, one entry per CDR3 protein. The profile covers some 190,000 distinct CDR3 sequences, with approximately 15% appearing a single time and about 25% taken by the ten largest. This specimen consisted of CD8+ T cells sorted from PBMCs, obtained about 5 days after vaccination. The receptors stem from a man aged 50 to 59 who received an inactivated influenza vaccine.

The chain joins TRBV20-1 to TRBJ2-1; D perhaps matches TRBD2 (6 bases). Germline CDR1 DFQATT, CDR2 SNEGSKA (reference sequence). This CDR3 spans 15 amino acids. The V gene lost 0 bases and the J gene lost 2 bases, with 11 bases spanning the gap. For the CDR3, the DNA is TGCAGTGCTAGAGATCGGGACTCCCCCTACAATGAGCAGTTCTTC. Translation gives CSARDRDSPYNEQFF.

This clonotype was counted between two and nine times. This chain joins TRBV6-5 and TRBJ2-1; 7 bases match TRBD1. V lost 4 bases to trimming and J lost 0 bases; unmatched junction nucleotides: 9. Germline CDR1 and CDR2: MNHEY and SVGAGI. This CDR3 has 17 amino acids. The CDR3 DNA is TGTGCCAGCAGTTCCTACCGCAGGGGGAGCTCCTACAATGAGCAGTTCTTC. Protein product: CASSSYRRGSSYNEQFF.

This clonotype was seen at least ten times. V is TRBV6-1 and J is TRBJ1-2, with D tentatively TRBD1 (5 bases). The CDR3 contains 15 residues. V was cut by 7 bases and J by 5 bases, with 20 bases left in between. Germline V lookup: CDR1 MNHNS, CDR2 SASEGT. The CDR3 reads CASKITGLTRYGYTF. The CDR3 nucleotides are TGTGCCAGCAAAATTACAGGTCTAACTAGATATGGCTACACCTTC.

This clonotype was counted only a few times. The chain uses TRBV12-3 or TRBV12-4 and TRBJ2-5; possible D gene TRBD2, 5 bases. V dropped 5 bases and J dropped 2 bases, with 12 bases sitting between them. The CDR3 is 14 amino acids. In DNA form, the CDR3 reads TGTGCCAGCAGTAACGGACTGATACAAGAGACCCAGTACTTC. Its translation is CASSNGLIQETQYF.

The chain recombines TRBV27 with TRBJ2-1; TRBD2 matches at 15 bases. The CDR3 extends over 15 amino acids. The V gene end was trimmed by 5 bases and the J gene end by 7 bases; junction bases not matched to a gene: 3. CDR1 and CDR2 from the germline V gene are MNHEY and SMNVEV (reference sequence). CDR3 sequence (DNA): TGTGCCAGCAGTGCCGGGACTAGCGGGAGGAATGAGCAGTTCTTC. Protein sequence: CASSAGTSGRNEQFF.

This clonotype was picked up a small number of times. CDR3 bases: TGTGCCAGCAGTTTATCTGGGGACAGATTTCGTGAGCAGTTCTTC. It codes for CASSLSGDRFREQFF. J is TRBJ2-1 and V is TRBV27; 7 nucleotides align to TRBD1. V was pared by 0 bases and J by 9 bases, with 8 bases of the junction left unmatched. This CDR3 is built from 15 residues. Germline-derived CDR1 and CDR2 are MNHEY and SMNVEV (reference sequence).

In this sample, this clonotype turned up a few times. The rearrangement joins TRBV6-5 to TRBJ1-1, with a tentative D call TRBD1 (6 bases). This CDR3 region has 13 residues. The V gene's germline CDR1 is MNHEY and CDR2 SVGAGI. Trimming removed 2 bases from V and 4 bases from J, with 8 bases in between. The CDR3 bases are TGTGCCAGCAGTTACAACAGGGCCACTGAAGCTTTCTTT. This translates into CASSYNRATEAFF.

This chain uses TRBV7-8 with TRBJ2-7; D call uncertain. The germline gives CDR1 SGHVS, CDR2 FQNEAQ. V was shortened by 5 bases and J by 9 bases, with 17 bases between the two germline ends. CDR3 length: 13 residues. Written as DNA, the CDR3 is TGTGCCAGCAGCCCCGGTCTCGGATGCCCGCAGTACTTC. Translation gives CASSPGLGCPQYF.